A selection of T cell receptor beta chains follows, all from one sample in a study of T-cell memory formation after mild COVID-19. Using its own MiXCR run on the 5' RACE reads, TCRdb lists one record per CDR3 protein. The profile covers 250,000 to 350,000 distinct CDR3 sequences, with 14% appearing a single time and around a fifth taken by the ten largest. Sequencing was done on a sample of PBMCs or a T cell subset sorted from them (not recorded which). The origin of the receptors is a young man who had mild COVID-19 (a few samples of this study predate the infection). Cell type and time point are not known. Both conserved end residues are part of each CDR3. The order of the fields is CDR3 length, clone size, V gene, D gene, J gene, CDR3 protein, CDR3 DNA. D genes are given only for firm matches. Where a row states a size, it is once, few, many or the class of an expanded clone; other rows omit it.

len: 13
abundance: -
v_gene: TRBV5-1
d_gene: TRBD1
j_gene: TRBJ1-2
CDR3aa: CASSLMTGKGYTF
CDR3nt: TGCGCCAGCAGCTTGATGACAGGGAAAGGCTACACCTTC

len: 15
abundance: -
v_gene: TRBV6-5
d_gene: TRBD1
j_gene: TRBJ2-7
CDR3aa: CASLTYRGDFSEQYF
CDR3nt: TGTGCCAGCCTGACCTACAGGGGCGACTTCTCCGAGCAGTACTTC

len: 16
abundance: -
v_gene: TRBV30
d_gene: TRBD2
j_gene: TRBJ2-1
CDR3aa: CAWSPLGLAAYNEQFF
CDR3nt: TGTGCCTGGAGTCCATTGGGACTAGCGGCATACAATGAGCAGTTCTTC

len: 15
abundance: once
v_gene: TRBV6-2/TRBV6-3
d_gene: TRBD1
j_gene: TRBJ2-7
CDR3aa: CASGSGDRGSYEQYF
CDR3nt: TGTGCCAGCGGTTCTGGGGACAGGGGCTCCTACGAGCAGTACTTC

len: 14
abundance: -
v_gene: TRBV25-1
d_gene: -
j_gene: TRBJ2-7
CDR3aa: CASSGVGSSYEQYF
CDR3nt: TGTGCCAGCAGTGGGGTTGGGAGCTCCTACGAGCAGTACTTC

len: 15
abundance: -
v_gene: TRBV10-3
d_gene: TRBD2
j_gene: TRBJ2-1
CDR3aa: CAISVGAGGPDEQFF
CDR3nt: TGTGCCATCAGTGTCGGGGCGGGGGGGCCGGATGAGCAGTTCTTC

len: 14
abundance: -
v_gene: TRBV2
d_gene: -
j_gene: TRBJ2-7
CDR3aa: CASTGLTPTYEQYF
CDR3nt: TGTGCCAGCACGGGCCTCACCCCGACCTACGAGCAGTACTTC

len: 14
abundance: few
v_gene: TRBV12-3/TRBV12-4
d_gene: -
j_gene: TRBJ1-4
CDR3aa: CASSLWAQEEKLFF
CDR3nt: TGTGCCAGCAGTTTATGGGCCCAGGAGGAAAAACTGTTTTTT

len: 12
abundance: -
v_gene: TRBV24-1
d_gene: -
j_gene: TRBJ1-1
CDR3aa: CATSDLTEGAFF
CDR3nt: TGTGCCACCAGTGACCTGACAGAAGGAGCTTTCTTT

len: 12
abundance: -
v_gene: TRBV7-9
d_gene: -
j_gene: TRBJ2-5
CDR3aa: CASSPEVRTQYF
CDR3nt: TGTGCCAGCAGCCCTGAAGTTAGGACCCAGTACTTC

len: 14
abundance: many
v_gene: TRBV5-1
d_gene: -
j_gene: TRBJ2-1
CDR3aa: CASSSVGSYNEQFF
CDR3nt: TGCGCCAGCAGCTCGGTAGGCTCCTACAATGAGCAGTTCTTC

len: 15
abundance: few
v_gene: TRBV27
d_gene: TRBD2
j_gene: TRBJ2-1
CDR3aa: CASSFPEKRGNEQFF
CDR3nt: TGTGCCAGCAGTTTCCCGGAGAAGCGGGGTAATGAGCAGTTCTTC

len: 13
abundance: -
v_gene: TRBV27
d_gene: -
j_gene: TRBJ1-2
CDR3aa: CASSLWSNYGYTF
CDR3nt: TGTGCCAGCAGTTTATGGAGCAACTATGGCTACACCTTC

len: 15
abundance: few
v_gene: TRBV4-2
d_gene: TRBD1
j_gene: TRBJ1-5
CDR3aa: CASSQEGQGPQPQHF
CDR3nt: TGTGCCAGCAGCCAAGAGGGACAGGGACCCCAGCCCCAGCATTTT

len: 15
abundance: many
v_gene: TRBV4-2
d_gene: -
j_gene: TRBJ2-1
CDR3aa: CASSQEESSYNEQFF
CDR3nt: TGTGCCAGCAGCCAAGAGGAGAGCTCCTACAATGAGCAGTTCTTC

len: 14
abundance: once
v_gene: TRBV6-2/TRBV6-3
d_gene: TRBD1
j_gene: TRBJ1-5
CDR3aa: CASSWGQGGQPQHF
CDR3nt: TGTGCCAGCAGTTGGGGACAGGGCGGGCAGCCCCAGCATTTT

len: 13
abundance: few
v_gene: TRBV20-1
d_gene: TRBD2
j_gene: TRBJ2-1
CDR3aa: CSAPMGGTDEQFF
CDR3nt: TGCAGTGCTCCGATGGGGGGGACGGATGAGCAGTTCTTC

len: 13
abundance: -
v_gene: TRBV6-1
d_gene: TRBD1
j_gene: TRBJ1-6
CDR3aa: CATATGRNSPLHF
CDR3nt: TGTGCCACCGCGACAGGGAGGAATTCACCCCTCCACTTT

len: 16
abundance: -
v_gene: TRBV18
d_gene: TRBD2
j_gene: TRBJ2-1
CDR3aa: CASSQNGLGMYNEQFF
CDR3nt: TGTGCCAGCTCACAGAACGGACTAGGGATGTACAATGAGCAGTTCTTC

len: 13
abundance: few
v_gene: TRBV5-1
d_gene: -
j_gene: TRBJ1-2
CDR3aa: CASSLAGDYGYTF
CDR3nt: TGCGCCAGCAGCTTGGCAGGGGACTATGGCTACACCTTC

len: 15
abundance: -
v_gene: TRBV7-8
d_gene: TRBD2
j_gene: TRBJ2-3
CDR3aa: CASSSSGGRTDTQYF
CDR3nt: TGTGCCAGCAGTTCTAGCGGTGGGCGCACAGATACGCAGTATTTT

len: 15
abundance: -
v_gene: TRBV10-3
d_gene: TRBD1
j_gene: TRBJ2-7
CDR3aa: CAISNFLDRVYEQYF
CDR3nt: TGTGCCATCAGTAACTTTTTGGACAGGGTCTACGAGCAGTACTTC

len: 15
abundance: -
v_gene: TRBV7-2
d_gene: -
j_gene: TRBJ1-1
CDR3aa: CASSPQGYGYTEAFF
CDR3nt: TGTGCCAGCAGCCCCCAGGGGTATGGGTACACTGAAGCTTTCTTT

len: 11
abundance: -
v_gene: TRBV24-1
d_gene: -
j_gene: TRBJ1-1
CDR3aa: CATSDPQKTFF
CDR3nt: TGTGCCACCAGTGACCCCCAAAAGACTTTCTTT

len: 15
abundance: -
v_gene: TRBV27
d_gene: -
j_gene: TRBJ2-5
CDR3aa: CASSWARGSRETQYF
CDR3nt: TGTGCCAGCAGTTGGGCCCGGGGATCGCGAGAGACCCAGTACTTC

len: 14
abundance: few
v_gene: TRBV5-1
d_gene: -
j_gene: TRBJ1-1
CDR3aa: CASSLRGVNTEAFF
CDR3nt: TGCGCCAGCAGCTTGCGCGGAGTGAACACTGAAGCTTTCTTT

len: 13
abundance: few
v_gene: TRBV12-3/TRBV12-4
d_gene: -
j_gene: TRBJ1-2
CDR3aa: CASSFSGLYGYTF
CDR3nt: TGTGCCAGCAGTTTCTCAGGGCTCTATGGCTACACCTTC

len: 14
abundance: -
v_gene: TRBV7-2
d_gene: TRBD2
j_gene: TRBJ2-1
CDR3aa: CASSLVLAGTEQFF
CDR3nt: TGTGCCAGCAGCTTAGTCCTAGCGGGTACTGAGCAGTTCTTC

len: 14
abundance: -
v_gene: TRBV7-3
d_gene: -
j_gene: TRBJ2-3
CDR3aa: CASSPGGGRDTQYF
CDR3nt: TGTGCCAGCAGCCCCGGAGGGGGTAGAGATACGCAGTATTTT